This is a list of T cell receptor beta chains from one sample in a study of blood T cell repertoires in COVID-19. Data came from immunoSEQ multiplex PCR; TCRdb stores just in-frame clones and leaves some out. The table records 110,000 to 150,000 clones, about 80% of them present only once. The sample taken for sequencing was PBMCs or T cells enriched from blood (not recorded which). These receptors came from a woman younger than 30 who had been exposed to COVID-19. Both conserved end residues are part of each CDR3. The order of the fields is clone size, V gene, D gene, J gene, CDR3 DNA, CDR3 protein. The D gene is left open where the match is weak. Clone size appears in some rows only: once, few, many, or a class for an expanded clone.

clone size: once
V gene: TRBV9
D gene: TRBD1
J gene: TRBJ1-2
CDR3 DNA: TGTGCCAGCAGAGACAGGGGGCGGGACGGCTACACCTTC
CDR3 protein: CASRDRGRDGYTF

clone size: -
V gene: TRBV13
D gene: -
J gene: TRBJ1-1
CDR3 DNA: TGTGCCAGCAGCCAGTATAATCCGGGACAATTGAACACTGAAGCTTTCTTT
CDR3 protein: CASSQYNPGQLNTEAFF

clone size: -
V gene: TRBV7-2
D gene: TRBD2
J gene: TRBJ2-1
CDR3 DNA: TGTGCCAGCAGCTTAGAACTAGCGGGGGAGCAGTTCTTC
CDR3 protein: CASSLELAGEQFF

clone size: -
V gene: TRBV29-1
D gene: -
J gene: TRBJ1-2
CDR3 DNA: TGCAGCGTTGAAGTCTCACGGGGGGCCCCCTATGGCTACACCTTC
CDR3 protein: CSVEVSRGAPYGYTF

clone size: -
V gene: TRBV6-1
D gene: -
J gene: TRBJ1-5
CDR3 DNA: TGTGCCAGCAGTGAAACCTTTCAGGGGAGGGAGCATTTT
CDR3 protein: CASSETFQGREHF

clone size: -
V gene: TRBV9
D gene: TRBD2
J gene: TRBJ2-3
CDR3 DNA: TGTGCCAGCAGCGCGGGACTAGCGGGTTTCACAGATACGCAGTATTTT
CDR3 protein: CASSAGLAGFTDTQYF

clone size: -
V gene: TRBV19
D gene: -
J gene: TRBJ1-2
CDR3 DNA: TGTGCCAGTAGGTCGGAGTCAGATGGCTACACCTTC
CDR3 protein: CASRSESDGYTF

clone size: -
V gene: TRBV7-8
D gene: TRBD1
J gene: TRBJ1-3
CDR3 DNA: TGTGCCAGCAGCTTAGAAGGGACAGGGTCGTACACCATATATTTT
CDR3 protein: CASSLEGTGSYTIYF

clone size: -
V gene: TRBV27
D gene: -
J gene: TRBJ1-1
CDR3 DNA: TGTGCCAGCAGTTGGGATAGGGGAGGAACTGAAGCTTTCTTT
CDR3 protein: CASSWDRGGTEAFF

clone size: -
V gene: TRBV2
D gene: TRBD2
J gene: TRBJ2-1
CDR3 DNA: TGTGCCGGGAAGCGGGAGGTATACAATGAGCAGTTCTTC
CDR3 protein: CAGKREVYNEQFF

clone size: -
V gene: TRBV24-1
D gene: -
J gene: TRBJ2-5
CDR3 DNA: TGTGCCACCAGTGACCCCACAGGTGATATCCAAGAGACCCAGTACTTC
CDR3 protein: CATSDPTGDIQETQYF

clone size: few
V gene: TRBV7-9
D gene: TRBD1
J gene: TRBJ1-5
CDR3 DNA: TGTGCCAGCAGCGGTCAGACAGGGAGTCAGCCCCAGCATTTT
CDR3 protein: CASSGQTGSQPQHF

clone size: few
V gene: TRBV6-5
D gene: -
J gene: TRBJ2-1
CDR3 DNA: TGTGCCAGCAGTTACTCCCCGGCGGCGGTCAGGGGTGAGCAGTTCTTC
CDR3 protein: CASSYSPAAVRGEQFF

clone size: -
V gene: TRBV9
D gene: -
J gene: TRBJ1-1
CDR3 DNA: TGTGCCAGCAGTGCAGGACAGACGAACACTGAAGCTTTCTTT
CDR3 protein: CASSAGQTNTEAFF

clone size: -
V gene: TRBV28
D gene: -
J gene: TRBJ2-5
CDR3 DNA: TGTGCCAGCAGTTGGCGCACAGGGTTCCAAGAGACCCAGTACTTC
CDR3 protein: CASSWRTGFQETQYF

clone size: -
V gene: TRBV5-1
D gene: -
J gene: TRBJ2-2
CDR3 DNA: TGCGCCAGCAGTATCGGTAGCCTGAACACCGGGGAGCTGTTTTTT
CDR3 protein: CASSIGSLNTGELFF

clone size: -
V gene: TRBV4-2
D gene: -
J gene: TRBJ1-5
CDR3 DNA: TGTGCCAGCAGCCATGGCAACCAGCCCCAGCATTTT
CDR3 protein: CASSHGNQPQHF

clone size: once
V gene: TRBV15
D gene: TRBD1
J gene: TRBJ1-1
CDR3 DNA: TGTGCCACCAGCAGAGATAGGGCAGGGGGATTTCTGAACACTGAAGCTTTCTTT
CDR3 protein: CATSRDRAGGFLNTEAFF

clone size: -
V gene: TRBV7-9
D gene: TRBD1
J gene: TRBJ1-2
CDR3 DNA: TGTGCCAGCAGCGCACGACAGGGCCCAGACTACACCTTC
CDR3 protein: CASSARQGPDYTF

clone size: -
V gene: TRBV7-9
D gene: TRBD1
J gene: TRBJ1-1
CDR3 DNA: TGTGCCAGCTCCGACAGGGGAGGAAACACTGAAGCTTTCTTT
CDR3 protein: CASSDRGGNTEAFF

clone size: -
V gene: TRBV5-5
D gene: -
J gene: TRBJ2-1
CDR3 DNA: TGTGCCAGCAGCTTGGAGGTCGGGGGGCCGGGATCCTACAATGAGCAGTTCTTC
CDR3 protein: CASSLEVGGPGSYNEQFF

clone size: -
V gene: TRBV10-3
D gene: TRBD2
J gene: TRBJ2-3
CDR3 DNA: TGTGCCTCTAGTAAGGGGGCGGGAGGGCTTAGAAACAGAGATACGCAGTATTTT
CDR3 protein: CASSKGAGGLRNRDTQYF

clone size: -
V gene: TRBV7-9
D gene: TRBD1
J gene: TRBJ1-4
CDR3 DNA: TGTGCCAGCAGCTTAGCCGGGACAGGGAATAATGAAAAACTGTTTTTT
CDR3 protein: CASSLAGTGNNEKLFF

clone size: once
V gene: TRBV15
D gene: -
J gene: TRBJ2-3
CDR3 DNA: TGTGCCACCAGCAGAGAAGTTTCGGGGACTGTTCAAACGCAGTATTTT
CDR3 protein: CATSREVSGTVQTQYF

clone size: -
V gene: TRBV6-5
D gene: -
J gene: TRBJ2-7
CDR3 DNA: TGTGCCAGCAGTTACTCTTCGGCTAGCAGCTACGAGCAGTACTTC
CDR3 protein: CASSYSSASSYEQYF

clone size: -
V gene: TRBV21-1
D gene: -
J gene: TRBJ2-7
CDR3 DNA: TGTGCCAGCAGCCGCCGTGGAGGGACAGGGGGCTTTAATGAGCAGTACTTC
CDR3 protein: CASSRRGGTGGFNEQYF

clone size: -
V gene: TRBV5-1
D gene: -
J gene: TRBJ1-3
CDR3 DNA: TGCGCCAGCAGCCTAGCCGGGACACTCTCTGGAAACACCATATATTTT
CDR3 protein: CASSLAGTLSGNTIYF

clone size: -
V gene: TRBV2
D gene: -
J gene: TRBJ1-4
CDR3 DNA: TGTGCCAGCAACGCATTTTCAGGGTTCGGGGAAAAACTGTTTTTT
CDR3 protein: CASNAFSGFGEKLFF

clone size: -
V gene: TRBV7-2
D gene: -
J gene: TRBJ1-1
CDR3 DNA: TGTGCCAGCAGCCTATTCAGGGAGGCCAATGAAGCTTTCTTT
CDR3 protein: CASSLFREANEAFF

clone size: -
V gene: TRBV5-6
D gene: -
J gene: TRBJ2-7
CDR3 DNA: TGTGCCAGCACCCGAAGGGGGACGCCAGCCTACGAGCAGTACTTC
CDR3 protein: CASTRRGTPAYEQYF

clone size: few
V gene: TRBV3-1/TRBV3-2
D gene: TRBD1
J gene: TRBJ1-2
CDR3 DNA: TGTGCCAGCAGCCAAGAATCCAGGGGGCTCTTGCGGAGGCCCTATGGCTACACCTTC
CDR3 protein: CASSQESRGLLRRPYGYTF

clone size: -
V gene: TRBV6-6
D gene: TRBD1
J gene: TRBJ2-1
CDR3 DNA: TGTGCCAGCAACTCTGGACAGGGCTTACGATCCAATGAGCAGTTCTTC
CDR3 protein: CASNSGQGLRSNEQFF

clone size: -
V gene: TRBV19
D gene: -
J gene: TRBJ1-2
CDR3 DNA: TGTGCCAGTAGCAGACAGGCCTCCTATCTAAACTATGGCTACACCTTC
CDR3 protein: CASSRQASYLNYGYTF

clone size: once
V gene: TRBV27
D gene: -
J gene: TRBJ2-2
CDR3 DNA: TGTGCCAGCAGTTTAAGACTCACCGGGGAGCTGTTTTTT
CDR3 protein: CASSLRLTGELFF

clone size: once
V gene: TRBV7-8
D gene: TRBD2
J gene: TRBJ2-7
CDR3 DNA: TGTGCCAGCAGCTTCGGACTAGCGTTTCCCGAGCAGTACTTC
CDR3 protein: CASSFGLAFPEQYF

clone size: -
V gene: TRBV30
D gene: -
J gene: TRBJ2-1
CDR3 DNA: TGTGCCTGGAGTCGAGGGTCCTACAATGAGCAGTTCTTC
CDR3 protein: CAWSRGSYNEQFF

clone size: once
V gene: TRBV27
D gene: TRBD1
J gene: TRBJ2-7
CDR3 DNA: TGTGCCAGCAGTCGGCATACGACAGGGAGCGAGCAGTACTTC
CDR3 protein: CASSRHTTGSEQYF

clone size: -
V gene: TRBV10-3
D gene: -
J gene: TRBJ1-2
CDR3 DNA: TGTGCCATCAGCTCCGCCGGAGGGAAAAACTATGGCTACACCTTC
CDR3 protein: CAISSAGGKNYGYTF

clone size: -
V gene: TRBV4-1
D gene: TRBD1
J gene: TRBJ1-2
CDR3 DNA: TGCGCCAGCAGCCCGTCGGGACAGGCTATAGCTAACTATGGCTACACCTTC
CDR3 protein: CASSPSGQAIANYGYTF

clone size: -
V gene: TRBV5-1
D gene: TRBD1
J gene: TRBJ1-2
CDR3 DNA: TGCGCCAGCAGCTGGGGACAGGGCAACTATGGCTACACCTTC
CDR3 protein: CASSWGQGNYGYTF

clone size: -
V gene: TRBV7-3
D gene: TRBD2
J gene: TRBJ2-2
CDR3 DNA: TGTGCCAGCAGCTTAATCGCGGCGGGAGTAGGCGTCGGGGAGCTGTTTTTT
CDR3 protein: CASSLIAAGVGVGELFF

clone size: -
V gene: TRBV9
D gene: -
J gene: TRBJ1-5
CDR3 DNA: TGTGCCAGCAGCGAATATAGCAATCAGCCCCAGCATTTT
CDR3 protein: CASSEYSNQPQHF